What follows describes a single TCR beta chain. Assay: immunoSEQ multiplex PCR; the TCRdb copy retains only in-frame clones and omits some. The table has under 110,000 clones, nearly 96% seen once; the top ten hold approximately 0.2%. The data stem from a study of technical replicates of blood from several donors. The sequencing sample was made of T cells isolated from PBMCs. This sequence originates from a human donor in good health.

CDR3 protein: CASSSLPDRGRDGYTF. For the CDR3, the DNA is TGTGCCAGCAGCTCCCTCCCGGACAGGGGGCGCGATGGCTACACCTTC. This chain uses TRBV7-9 with TRBJ1-2; 11 nucleotides agree with TRBD1. V was pared by 4 bases and J by 6 bases, with 10 bases of the junction left unmatched. Germline V gene lookup returns CDR1 SEHNR and CDR2 FQNEAQ (reference sequence). The CDR3 is 16 amino acids.